The entry below describes one T cell receptor beta chain. Its antigen is currently not known. Base-call qualities are not available, and no considerably larger clone is one nucleotide away. CDR1 SGHTA and CDR2 FQGNSA are derived from the germline V gene. V is reduced by 1 base and J by 0 bases, leaving a spacing of 7 bases between them. The CDR3 has 15 amino acids, counting the end cysteine and phenylalanine. CDR3 DNA only is kept here, 45 bases in frame from base 1. Each PCR received spiked-in synthetic TCR analog templates so that absolute template abundance could be estimated from read counts. The immunoSEQ assay was used to amplify TCRbeta CDR3 regions from genomic DNA with bias-controlled V and J gene primers. Rearranged TCRbeta segments were sequenced at approximately 20X coverage. The published analysis was carried out like this. Sequencing errors were corrected by clustering and CDR3s were annotated against IMGT to assign V, D and J genes. Out-of-frame and stop-codon sequences were excluded, and only productive TCRbeta rearrangements were used in downstream analyses. Clonality was calculated as one minus the Shannon entropy normalized by the log of the number of unique productive sequences. Clones differing between time points or between blood and tumor were identified by Fisher's exact test with Benjamini-Hochberg correction at adjusted p below 0.01. Here the immuneACCESS table is served through TCRdb, limited to in-frame sequences with V and J called. Missing clones are a known gap in these copies; in checked studies unresolved V genes cover under half, and the rest lacks a known reason. Clonal size and the V and J genes are those of that table, whereas D and trimming came from the DNA. The sample has roughly 40,000 clones on record, about four fifths of them singletons. Jointly, the top ten make up approximately 15% of the sample.

The cohort included 25 to 30 patients with locally advanced or metastatic urothelial carcinoma who were treated at Memorial Sloan Kettering on a trial protocol. Peripheral blood mononuclear cells were collected pretreatment and during treatment, with between 1 and 8 total time points obtained per patient. The Qiagen DNeasy Blood extraction kit was used to purify genomic DNA from total PBMCs and tumor samples. PBMCs were collected pretreatment and during treatment and were isolated and stored as previously described. The sample comes from a study of PD-L1 blockade in urothelial cancer (dated by TCRdb to 2017 to 2019). Background on the whole study: All patients started therapy around 2014 and received atezolizumab 1,200 mg intravenously every 3 weeks. The study was an exploratory multi-omic analysis of somatic, immune and clinical correlates of response to PD-L1 blockade with atezolizumab in urothelial cancer. Pretreatment blood TCR-seq was available for 30 or so patients, at least one posttreatment blood collection was obtained for approximately 25 patients, and tumor TCR-seq was available for approximately 25 patients. Pretreatment tumor samples and matched peripheral blood, collected serially before and after atezolizumab treatment, underwent TCR sequencing. About 85% of the roughly 29 patients were males with bladder-origin urothelial cancer, and about 65% of the 29 reported a prior smoking history. Whole exome sequencing and RNA sequencing of pretreatment tumors were performed alongside TCR sequencing in the same patients. Blood samples gave median yields of about 150,000 T cells and 82,636 unique TCRs, along with a median clonality of 0.080. Blood samples were analyzed 3 weeks after the start of treatment (second dose) and 6 weeks after the start of treatment. About 10 patients achieved durable clinical benefit and roughly 20 did not. Durable clinical benefit was defined as a progression-free survival longer than 6 months, and TCR features were additionally tested against progression-free survival and overall survival. Patients had an ECOG performance status of 0 or 1 and had received between 0 and 3 prior chemotherapy regimens.

The paper as a whole reports these results and caveats: Small sample size (n of about 30) and many exploratory analyses mean the results are intended to be hypothesis-generating. At 3 weeks after the start of treatment, tumor-associated TCR clones in peripheral blood had expanded more in patients with durable benefit (n ≈ 22, p = 0.022). A pretreatment peripheral blood TCR clonality below the median was linked to improved progression-free and overall survival.

The V gene is TRBV7-2 and the J gene is TRBJ1-3, with the D gene too uncertain to name. The material sequenced was PBMCs, taken around atezolizumab (anti-PD-L1) treatment. The receptor comes from a man aged 60 to 69 with urothelial cancer. In nucleotides, the sequence is TGTGCCAGCAGCTTAGAGCCAGGCTCTGGAAACACCATATATTTT. Protein translation: CASSLEPGSGNTIYF.